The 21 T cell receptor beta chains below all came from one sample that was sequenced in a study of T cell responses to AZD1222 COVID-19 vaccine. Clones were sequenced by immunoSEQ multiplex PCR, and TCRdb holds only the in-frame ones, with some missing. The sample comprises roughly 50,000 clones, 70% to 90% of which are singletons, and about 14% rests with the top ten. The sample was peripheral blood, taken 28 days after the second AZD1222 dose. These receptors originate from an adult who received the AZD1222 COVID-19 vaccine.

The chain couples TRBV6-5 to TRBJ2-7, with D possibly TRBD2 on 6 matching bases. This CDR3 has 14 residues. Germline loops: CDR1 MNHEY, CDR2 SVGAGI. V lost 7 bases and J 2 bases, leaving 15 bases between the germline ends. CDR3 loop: CASTPQGGPYEQYF. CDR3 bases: TGTGCCAGCACTCCTCAGGGAGGACCCTACGAGCAGTACTTC.

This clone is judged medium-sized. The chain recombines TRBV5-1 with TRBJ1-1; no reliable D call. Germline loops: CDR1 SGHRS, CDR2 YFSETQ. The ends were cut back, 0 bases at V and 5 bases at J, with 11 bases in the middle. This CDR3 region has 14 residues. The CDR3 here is CASSLDLMGTEAFF. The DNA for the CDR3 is TGCGCCAGCAGCTTGGATCTTATGGGGACTGAAGCTTTCTTT.

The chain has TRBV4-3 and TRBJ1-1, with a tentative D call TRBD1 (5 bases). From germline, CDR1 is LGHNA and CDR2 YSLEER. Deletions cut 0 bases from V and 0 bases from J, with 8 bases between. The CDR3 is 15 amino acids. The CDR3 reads CASSQDLTVNTEAFF. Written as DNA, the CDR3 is TGCGCCAGCAGCCAAGATCTGACAGTGAACACTGAAGCTTTCTTT.

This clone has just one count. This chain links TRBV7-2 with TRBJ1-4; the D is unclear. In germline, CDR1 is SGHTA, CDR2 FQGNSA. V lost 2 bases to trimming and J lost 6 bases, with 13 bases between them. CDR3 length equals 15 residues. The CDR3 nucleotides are TGTGCCAGCAGCTTAAATCGCCAAAGAGATGAAAAACTGTTTTTT. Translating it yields CASSLNRQRDEKLFF.

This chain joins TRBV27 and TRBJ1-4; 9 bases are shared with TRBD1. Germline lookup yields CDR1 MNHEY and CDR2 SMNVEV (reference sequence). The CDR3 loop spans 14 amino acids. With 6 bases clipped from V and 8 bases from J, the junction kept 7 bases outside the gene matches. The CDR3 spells CASRRTGDTEKLFF. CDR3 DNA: TGTGCCAGCAGACGGACAGGGGACACAGAAAAACTGTTTTTT. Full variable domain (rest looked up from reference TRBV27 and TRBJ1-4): EAQVTQNPRYLITVTGKKLTVTCSQNMNHEYMSWYRQDPGLGLRQIYYSMNVEVTDKGDVPEGYKVSRKEKRNFPLILESPSPNQTSLYFCASRRTGDTEKLFFGSGTQLSVL.

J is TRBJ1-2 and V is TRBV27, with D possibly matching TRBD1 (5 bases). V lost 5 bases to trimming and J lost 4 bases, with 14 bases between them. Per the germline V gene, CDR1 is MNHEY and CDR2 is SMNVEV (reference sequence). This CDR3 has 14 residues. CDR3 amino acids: CASSGLGGGYGYTF. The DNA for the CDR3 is TGTGCCAGCAGTGGCCTGGGGGGGGGCTATGGCTACACCTTC.

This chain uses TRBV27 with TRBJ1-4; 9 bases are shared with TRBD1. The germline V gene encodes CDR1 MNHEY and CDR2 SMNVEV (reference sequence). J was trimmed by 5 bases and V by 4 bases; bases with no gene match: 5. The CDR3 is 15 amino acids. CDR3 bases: TGTGCCAGCAGTTCACGAGGGACAGGGAATGAAAAACTGTTTTTT. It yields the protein CASSSRGTGNEKLFF.

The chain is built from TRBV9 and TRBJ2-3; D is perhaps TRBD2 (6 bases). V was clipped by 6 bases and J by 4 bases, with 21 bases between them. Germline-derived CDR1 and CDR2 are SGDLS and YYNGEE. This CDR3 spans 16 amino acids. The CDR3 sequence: CASTPSRETPPDTQYF. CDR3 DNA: TGTGCCAGCACCCCATCACGGGAGACTCCACCAGATACGCAGTATTTT.

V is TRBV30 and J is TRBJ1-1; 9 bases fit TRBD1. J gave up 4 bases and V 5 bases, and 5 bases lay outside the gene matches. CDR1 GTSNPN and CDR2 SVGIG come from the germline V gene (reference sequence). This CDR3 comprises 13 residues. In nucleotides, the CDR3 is TGTGCCTGGGGGACAGGGAGGGGCACTGAAGCTTTCTTT. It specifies CAWGTGRGTEAFF. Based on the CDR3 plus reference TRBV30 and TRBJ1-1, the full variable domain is SQTIHQWPATLVQPVGSPLSLECTVEGTSNPNLYWYRQAAGRGLQLLFYSVGIGQISSEVPQNLSASRPQDRQFILSSKKLLLSDSGFYLCAWGTGRGTEAFFGQGTRLTVV.

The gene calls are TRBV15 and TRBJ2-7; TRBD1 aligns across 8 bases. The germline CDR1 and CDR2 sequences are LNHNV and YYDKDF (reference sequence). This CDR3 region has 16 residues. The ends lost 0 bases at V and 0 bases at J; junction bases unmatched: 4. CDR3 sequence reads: CATSRDLGQGSYEQYF. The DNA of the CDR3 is TGTGCCACCAGCAGAGATCTCGGACAGGGCTCCTACGAGCAGTACTTC.

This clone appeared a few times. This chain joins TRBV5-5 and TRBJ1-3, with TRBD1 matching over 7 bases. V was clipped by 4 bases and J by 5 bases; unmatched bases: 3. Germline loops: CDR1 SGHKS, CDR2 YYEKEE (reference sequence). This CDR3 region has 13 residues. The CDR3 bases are TGTGCCAGCAGCCCGGGACAGCGAAACACCATATATTTT. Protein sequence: CASSPGQRNTIYF.

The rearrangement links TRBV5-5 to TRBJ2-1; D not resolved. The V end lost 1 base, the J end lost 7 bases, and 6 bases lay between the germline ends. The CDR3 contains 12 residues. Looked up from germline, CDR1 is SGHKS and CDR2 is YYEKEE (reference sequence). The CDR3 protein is CASSLMWNEQFF. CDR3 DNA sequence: TGTGCCAGCAGCTTGATGTGGAATGAGCAGTTCTTC.

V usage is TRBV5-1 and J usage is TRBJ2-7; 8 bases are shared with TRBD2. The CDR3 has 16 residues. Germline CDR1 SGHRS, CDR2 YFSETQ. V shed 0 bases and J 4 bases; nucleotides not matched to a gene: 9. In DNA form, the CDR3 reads TGCGCCAGCAGCTTGGGTCGGGAGGGCGGTTTTTACGAGCAGTACTTC. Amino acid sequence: CASSLGREGGFYEQYF. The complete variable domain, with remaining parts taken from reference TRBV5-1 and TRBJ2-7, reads KAGVTQTPRYLIKTRGQQVTLSCSPISGHRSVSWYQQTPGQGLQFLFEYFSETQRNKGNFPGRFSGRQFSNSRSEMNVSTLELGDSALYLCASSLGREGGFYEQYFGPGTRLTVT.

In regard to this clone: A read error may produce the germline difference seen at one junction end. The CDR3 DNA reads TGTGCCAGCAGCCACCCGCGACAGACTTTT. Amino acid sequence: CASSHPRQTF. The chain joins TRBV3-1 (or the pseudogene TRBV3-2) to TRBJ1-4; D perhaps matches TRBD1 (5 bases). CDR1 is LGHDT and CDR2 is YNNKEL in the germline V gene (reference sequence). The CDR3 loop spans 10 amino acids.

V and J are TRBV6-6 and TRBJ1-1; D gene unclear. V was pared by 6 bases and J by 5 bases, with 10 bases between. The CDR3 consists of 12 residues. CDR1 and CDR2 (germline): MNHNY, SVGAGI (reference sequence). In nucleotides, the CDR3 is TGTGCCAGCAGACAAACTGGGACTGAAGCTTTCTTT. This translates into CASRQTGTEAFF.

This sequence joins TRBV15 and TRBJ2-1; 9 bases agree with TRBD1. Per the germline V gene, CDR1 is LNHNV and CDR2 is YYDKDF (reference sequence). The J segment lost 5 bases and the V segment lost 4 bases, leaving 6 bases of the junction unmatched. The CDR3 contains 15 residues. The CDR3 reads CATSTYGTGNNEQFF. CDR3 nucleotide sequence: TGTGCCACCAGCACGTACGGGACAGGGAACAATGAGCAGTTCTTC.

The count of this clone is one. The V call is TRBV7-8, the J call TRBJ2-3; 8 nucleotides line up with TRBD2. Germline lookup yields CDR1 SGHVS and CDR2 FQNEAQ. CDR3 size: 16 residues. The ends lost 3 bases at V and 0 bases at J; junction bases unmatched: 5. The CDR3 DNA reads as TGTGCCAGCAGCTTCCAACCTAGCGGGAGCACAGATACGCAGTATTTT. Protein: CASSFQPSGSTDTQYF.

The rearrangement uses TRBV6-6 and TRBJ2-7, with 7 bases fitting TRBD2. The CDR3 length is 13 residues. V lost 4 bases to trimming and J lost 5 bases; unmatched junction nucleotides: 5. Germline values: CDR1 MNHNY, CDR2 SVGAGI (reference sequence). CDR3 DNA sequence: TGTGCCAGCAGTTCGGGACTACACGACGAGCAGTACTTC. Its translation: CASSSGLHDEQYF.

Written as DNA, the CDR3 is TGTGCCAGCAGCTATACGGGGGTAGGGGAGACCCAGTACTTC. Protein sequence: CASSYTGVGETQYF. The J gene is TRBJ2-5, the V gene TRBV7-2, with D tentatively TRBD2 (6 bases). Germline V gene data show CDR1 as SGHTA and CDR2 as FQGNSA. Trimming took off 4 bases at V and 5 bases at J, with 14 bases between the two ends. The length of the CDR3 is 14 residues. The full variable domain, in which reference TRBV7-2 and TRBJ2-5 provide the parts outside the CDR3, is GAGVSQSPSNKVTEKGKDVELRCDPISGHTALYWYRQSLGQGLEFLIYFQGNSAPDKSGLPSDRFSAERTGGSVSTLTIQRTQQEDSAVYLCASSYTGVGETQYFGPGTRLLVL.

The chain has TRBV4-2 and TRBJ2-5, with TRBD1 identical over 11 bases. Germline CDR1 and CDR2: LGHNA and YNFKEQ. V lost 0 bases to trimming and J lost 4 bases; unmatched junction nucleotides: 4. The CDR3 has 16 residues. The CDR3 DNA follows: TGTGCCAGCAGCCAAGATGGGACAGGGGGAGGAGAGACCCAGTACTTC. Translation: CASSQDGTGGGETQYF.

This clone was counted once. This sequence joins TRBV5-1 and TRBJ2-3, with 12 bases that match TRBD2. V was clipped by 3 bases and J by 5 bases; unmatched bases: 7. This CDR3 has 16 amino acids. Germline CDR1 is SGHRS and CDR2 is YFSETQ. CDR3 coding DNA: TGCGCCAGCAGCTCGCAGACTAGCGGGGGTGGAGATACGCAGTATTTT. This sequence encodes CASSSQTSGGGDTQYF.